The 30 T cell receptor beta chains reported below all come from one sample, sequenced in a study of low-dose radiotherapy and immunotherapy resistance in tumors. First-strand cDNA relied on TRAV- and TRBV-specific primers spanning alpha and beta chains. TCR amplification ran approximately 20 PCR cycles using constant-region and V-primer adapter primers. MiXCR, applied by TCRdb to the reads, yields one record per CDR3 protein. Here the sample spans tens of thousands of distinct CDR3 sequences, 15% to 20% being singletons. Time point in this sample: before trial treatment. Sequenced material: PBMCs, taken before treatment. The receptor set was obtained from a male donor with prostate cancer.

The CDR3 here is CASSARQGATEAFF. The CDR3 bases are TGTGCCAGCAGTGCTCGACAGGGTGCCACTGAAGCTTTCTTT. V usage is TRBV27 and J usage is TRBJ1-1; TRBD1 matches at 7 bases. Trimming at V came to 5 bases and at J to 4 bases, leaving 7 bases not matched to a gene. Germline values: CDR1 MNHEY, CDR2 SMNVEV (reference sequence). The CDR3 has 14 residues.

The table lists this clonotype with many counts. The chain joins TRBV6-6 to TRBJ1-1; D remains ambiguous. Germline loops: CDR1 MNHNY, CDR2 SVGAGI (reference sequence). There are 14 residues in the CDR3. The ends were cut back, 2 bases at V and 0 bases at J, with 7 bases in the middle. The CDR3 nucleotides are TGTGCCAGCAGTTACGGACGGATGAACACTGAAGCTTTCTTT. Its translation is CASSYGRMNTEAFF.

This clonotype was counted at least ten times. The J gene is TRBJ2-3, the V gene TRBV5-5; the D is unclear. Per germline, CDR1 SGHKS and CDR2 YYEKEE (reference sequence). The CDR3 covers 16 residues. V was pared by 0 bases and J by 0 bases, with 11 bases between. The chain's CDR3 is CASSLVGSVSTDTQYF. CDR3 nucleotides: TGTGCCAGCAGCTTGGTGGGCAGTGTCAGCACAGATACGCAGTATTTT.

This clonotype was picked up many times. The rearrangement uses TRBV4-1 and TRBJ2-7; tentative D call: TRBD2 (6 bases). The CDR3 extends over 17 amino acids. Germline lookup yields CDR1 MGHRA and CDR2 YSYEKL. Trimming removed 3 bases at V and 0 bases at J, with 18 bases between. The CDR3 DNA reads as TGCGCCAGCAGCCATTCCTTGTCCGGGGGAATCTCCTACGAGCAGTACTTC. Residues: CASSHSLSGGISYEQYF.

This clonotype was counted many times. The chain employs TRBV5-1 and TRBJ1-2; a possible D gene is TRBD1 (6 bases). CDR3 length equals 13 residues. V lost 1 base and J lost 7, with 11 bases in between. The germline gives CDR1 SGHRS, CDR2 YFSETQ. The CDR3 loop is CASSLSQGSGYTF. The DNA of the CDR3 is TGCGCCAGCAGCTTGTCACAGGGATCTGGCTACACCTTC.

As concerns this clonotype: With a much larger clone just one base away, this may be a read error. This chain uses TRBV19 with TRBJ2-1, with 7 nucleotides matching TRBD1. The J segment lost 0 bases and the V segment lost 4 bases, leaving 12 bases of the junction unmatched. Germline lookup yields CDR1 LNHDA and CDR2 SQIVND (reference sequence). The CDR3 consists of 18 residues. CDR3 nucleotide sequence: TGTGCCAGTAGTACCGGGGACCACAGGGGTCCCTCCTACAATGAGCAGTTCTTC. It is translated as CASSTGDHRGPSYNEQFF.

This clonotype was recorded many times. The J gene is TRBJ2-1, the V gene TRBV5-1; D tentatively fits TRBD1 or TRBD2 (5 bases each). Germline V CDR1 and CDR2: SGHRS, YFSETQ. This CDR3 region has 14 residues. V was clipped by 7 bases and J by 4 bases, with 15 bases between them. The DNA of the CDR3 is TGCGCCAGCTTCCCGGGGCGGTCTTACAATGAGCAGTTCTTC. This encodes CASFPGRSYNEQFF.

The J gene is TRBJ2-1, the V gene TRBV9, with 9 bases lining up with TRBD2. Germline-derived CDR1 and CDR2 are SGDLS and YYNGEE. Trimming cost V 0 bases and J 7 bases; bases outside gene matches: 8. There are 16 residues in the CDR3. The CDR3 nucleotides read TGTGCCAGCAGCGTAGAGGGCGGGAGGGCCAGAAATGAGCAGTTCTTC. As protein: CASSVEGGRARNEQFF. The full variable domain, its missing parts supplied by reference TRBV9 and TRBJ2-1, is DSGVTQTPKHLITATGQRVTLRCSPRSGDLSVYWYQQSLDQGLQFLIQYYNGEERAKGNILERFSAQQFPDLHSELNLSSLELGDSALYFCASSVEGGRARNEQFFGPGTRLTVL.

The chain couples TRBV20-1 to TRBJ2-2; no definite D call. Trimming shortened V by 3 bases and J by 3 bases, and 11 bases separated the two germline ends. The length of the CDR3 is 14 residues. Germline CDR1 is DFQATT and CDR2 is SNEGSKA (reference sequence). In nucleotides, the CDR3 is TGCAGTGCTAGGCACGACAAATACACCGGGGAGCTGTTTTTT. Translation: CSARHDKYTGELFF.

The chain uses TRBV5-5 and TRBJ1-2; D is uncertain. CDR3 length: 13 amino acids. Germline-derived CDR1 and CDR2 are SGHKS and YYEKEE (reference sequence). The ends were cut back, 2 bases at V and 8 bases at J, with 13 bases in the middle. The CDR3 region is CASSFLTDSGYTF. CDR3 bases: TGTGCCAGCAGCTTTCTGACCGACTCCGGCTACACCTTC.

Remarks on this clonotype: This clone may be a read error of a much larger clone one base away. The V call is TRBV2, the J call TRBJ2-2; D might be TRBD2 (6 bases). The length of the CDR3 is 13 residues. The germline gives CDR1 SNHLY, CDR2 FYNNEI. As DNA, the CDR3 is TGTGTCAGCAGGACGACTAGAACCGGGGAGCTGTTTTTT. This sequence encodes CVSRTTRTGELFF. Complete variable domain (other parts from reference TRBV2 and TRBJ2-2): EPEVTQTPSHQVTQMGQEVILRCVPISNHLYFYWYRQILGQKVEFLVSFYNNEISEKSEIFDDQFSVERPDGSNFTLKIRSTKLEDSAMYFCVSRTTRTGELFFGEGSRLTVL.

This clonotype was picked up many times. This sequence joins TRBV4-2 and TRBJ2-7; TRBD2 is a possible D gene (6 bases). From germline, CDR1 is LGHNA and CDR2 YNFKEQ. CDR3 length: 16 residues. V was pared by 0 bases and J by 3 bases, with 15 bases between. The CDR3 nucleotides read TGTGCCAGCAGCCAAGATCCAGCCGGGAGCGTCTACGAGCAGTACTTC. It specifies CASSQDPAGSVYEQYF.

This clonotype was seen only a few times. The gene calls are TRBV20-1 and TRBJ2-7, with D hard to call. Germline CDR1 DFQATT, CDR2 SNEGSKA (reference sequence). The CDR3 length is 14 residues. As DNA, the CDR3 is TGCAGCGCAAAAACTACAGACTCTAGATACGAGCAGTACTTC. It specifies CSAKTTDSRYEQYF.

This clonotype has ten or more counts. This chain joins TRBV11-2 and TRBJ2-2; 12 nucleotides line up with TRBD2. V dropped 5 bases and J dropped 0; count of bases not matched to a gene: 13. The CDR3 is 20 amino acids. Per the germline V gene, CDR1 is SGHAT and CDR2 is FQNNGV. CDR3 loop: CASSPARLAGGDSNTGELFF. As DNA, the CDR3 is TGTGCCAGCAGCCCCGCCCGCCTAGCGGGAGGGGATTCGAACACCGGGGAGCTGTTTTTT. Full variable domain (remainder filled in from reference TRBV11-2 and TRBJ2-2): EAGVAQSPRYKIIEKRQSVAFWCNPISGHATLYWYQQILGQGPKLLIQFQNNGVVDDSQLPKDRFSAERLKGVDSTLKIQPAKLEDSAVYLCASSPARLAGGDSNTGELFFGEGSRLTVL.

This clonotype was recorded at least ten times. The chain couples TRBV7-6 to TRBJ1-6; no clear D gene. The CDR3 is 17 amino acids. The germline gives CDR1 SGHVS, CDR2 FNYEAQ. Deletions cut 5 bases from V and 2 bases from J, with 16 bases between. The CDR3 DNA follows: TGTGCCAGCAGCCCAGAAGGGTTACGGACCTATAATTCACCCCTCCACTTT. Encoded protein: CASSPEGLRTYNSPLHF.

This clonotype was picked up many times. V usage is TRBV18 and J usage is TRBJ2-7; 14 bases fit TRBD2. The V segment lost 6 bases and the J segment 2 bases; nucleotides outside the gene matches: 15. The germline CDR1 and CDR2 sequences are KGHSH and LQKENI. The CDR3 spans 19 residues. CDR3 protein: CASSLTGGTSGGPTYEQYF. The CDR3 DNA reads as TGTGCCAGCTCCCTCACCGGGGGGACTAGCGGGGGACCCACCTACGAGCAGTACTTC. The entire variable domain, with the rest obtained from reference TRBV18 and TRBJ2-7, is as follows: NAGVMQNPRHLVRRRGQEARLRCSPMKGHSHVYWYRQLPEEGLKFMVYLQKENIIDESGMPKERFSAEFPKEGPSILRIQQVVRGDSAAYFCASSLTGGTSGGPTYEQYFGPGTRLTVT.

Concerning this clonotype: It is unclear where the CDR3 begins or ends on the DNA, so no DNA is shown, and the CDR3 is as TCRdb lists it. This chain connects TRBV19 to TRBJ2-2; the D call of TRBD1 is as the table states it, not checked on the DNA. The CDR3 length is 16 residues, termini included. Germline V gives CDR1 LNHDA, CDR2 SQIVND (reference sequence). The CDR3 protein is CASSNVGLTAGELFFF.

This clonotype has at least ten counts. The chain links TRBV7-8 to TRBJ2-2, with D perhaps being TRBD1 or TRBD2 (6 bases each). This CDR3 spans 15 amino acids. V lost 1 base to trimming and J lost 11 bases, with 17 bases between them. Per germline, CDR1 SGHVS and CDR2 FQNEAQ. The CDR3 coding sequence is TGTGCCAGCAGCTTAGGGGGGCGTCCGGCGGGAGAGCTGTTTTTT. Amino acids: CASSLGGRPAGELFF. Combining the CDR3 with reference TRBV7-8 and TRBJ2-2 gives the whole variable domain GAGVSQSPRYKVAKRGQDVALRCDPISGHVSLFWYQQALGQGPEFLTYFQNEAQLDKSGLPSDRFFAERPEGSVSTLKIQRTQQEDSAVYLCASSLGGRPAGELFFGEGSRLTVL.

This clonotype was counted many times. The gene calls are TRBV5-1 and TRBJ2-3; 16 bases align to TRBD2. This CDR3 contains 17 residues. Looked up from germline, CDR1 is SGHRS and CDR2 is YFSETQ. With V trimmed by 3 bases and J by 3 bases, 4 bases remained unmatched. The CDR3 protein is CASSSTGLAGGTDTQYF. CDR3 coding DNA: TGCGCCAGCAGCTCGACGGGACTAGCGGGAGGGACAGATACGCAGTATTTT.

V gene TRBV9 combines with J gene TRBJ2-1; D might be TRBD1 (5 bases). The CDR3 is made up of 12 amino acids. Trimming removed 0 bases at V and 10 bases at J, with 8 bases between. Germline CDR1 SGDLS, CDR2 YYNGEE. CDR3 loop: CASSVEGVEQFF. CDR3 DNA: TGTGCCAGCAGCGTAGAAGGGGTAGAGCAGTTCTTC.

This clonotype came up many times. This chain joins TRBV7-2 and TRBJ2-5; D is perhaps TRBD1 (7 bases). The V gene's germline CDR1 is SGHTA and CDR2 FQGNSA. The CDR3 spans 13 residues. V shed 5 bases and J shed 5 bases, with 12 bases lying between them. The CDR3 region is CASSGGTVETQYF. The DNA of the CDR3 is TGTGCCAGCAGCGGAGGGACAGTGGAGACCCAGTACTTC.

The gene calls are TRBV13 and TRBJ2-1; 11 positions match TRBD1. V trimming: 5 bases; J trimming: 9 bases; junction bases outside the gene matches: 6. Germline V gene sequence: CDR1 PRHDT, CDR2 FYEKMQ (reference sequence). The CDR3 consists of 14 residues. CDR3 amino acids: CASSPDRGQGEQFF. For the CDR3, the DNA is TGTGCCAGCAGCCCGGACAGGGGGCAGGGTGAGCAGTTCTTC.

About this clonotype: A far larger clone is one base from this, pointing to a likely read error. Likely a read error: the CDR3 ends without its conserved phenylalanine or tryptophan. In nucleotides, the CDR3 is TGTGCCAGCAGAGCCCAGGGGAAGAGCAATCAGCCCCAGCATCTT. Translating it yields CASRAQGKSNQPQHL. This chain joins TRBV6-2 or TRBV6-3 and TRBJ1-5, with a possible D match to TRBD1 (6 bases). The length of the CDR3 is 15 residues. CDR1 is MNHEY and CDR2 is SVGEGT in the germline V gene. V lost 6 bases to trimming and J lost 1 base, with 13 bases between them.

Concerning this clonotype itself: This sequence is one base from a far larger clone and is likely a read error. V usage is TRBV28 and J usage is TRBJ2-7; 8 bases line up with TRBD2. The CDR3 loop spans 15 amino acids. Germline V lookup: CDR1 MDHEN, CDR2 SYDVKM. The J segment lost 7 bases and the V segment lost 7 bases, leaving 15 bases of the junction unmatched. DNA for the CDR3: TGTGCCAGCATATCCGGGGGGGCCGGGTACAATGAGCAGTACTTC. Translation gives CASISGGAGYNEQYF. Drawing the rest from reference TRBV28 and TRBJ2-7, the complete variable domain is DVKVTQSSRYLVKRTGEKVFLECVQDMDHENMFWYRQDPGLGLRLIYFSYDVKMKEKGDIPEGYSVSREKKERFSLILESASTNQTSMYLCASISGGAGYNEQYFGPGTRLTVT.

This clonotype was detected many times. The V gene is TRBV10-1, the J gene TRBJ2-3, with a possible D match to TRBD1 (5 bases). CDR1 is WNHNN, CDR2 SYGVQD, per germline (reference sequence). V lost 5 bases, J lost 5 bases, and 17 bases lay in between. The CDR3 runs 15 residues. CDR3 DNA: TGCGCCAGCAGTATGTGGACACGTGGGATAGATACGCAGTATTTT. Its protein product is CASSMWTRGIDTQYF.

This clonotype was observed many times. The V call is TRBV7-9, the J call TRBJ2-1; perhaps TRBD2 as D (6 bases). Germline V gene sequence: CDR1 SEHNR, CDR2 FQNEAQ (reference sequence). Trimming left V 6 bases short and J 7 bases short, with 22 bases between. The CDR3 runs 16 residues. CDR3 sequence reads: CASSLFHGGFPNEQFF. The CDR3 DNA sequence: TGTGCCAGCAGTCTCTTTCACGGAGGGTTTCCGAATGAGCAGTTCTTC.

This clonotype was seen at least ten times. J is TRBJ2-5 and V is TRBV6-2 or TRBV6-3; TRBD2 agrees at 14 bases. Germline V gene sequence: CDR1 MNHEY, CDR2 SVGEGT. The length of the CDR3 is 18 residues. The V and J ends lost 0 bases and 5 bases, in that order; junction bases with no gene match: 8. The CDR3 reads CASSYSRLAGGLQETQYF. The CDR3 nucleotides read TGTGCCAGCAGTTACTCGAGACTAGCGGGGGGGCTGCAGGAGACCCAGTACTTC.

This clonotype was observed at least ten times. The chain uses TRBV4-1 and TRBJ2-1, with D tentatively TRBD2 (6 bases). The CDR3 has 14 residues. Germline V CDR1 and CDR2: MGHRA, YSYEKL. V lost 0 bases and J 11 bases, leaving 14 bases between the germline ends. The CDR3 sequence: CASSQDSGSGKQFF. CDR3 nucleotide sequence: TGCGCCAGCAGCCAAGATAGTGGTAGCGGCAAGCAGTTCTTC.

This clonotype was detected many times. The V and J genes are TRBV7-2 and TRBJ2-7, with D possibly being TRBD2 (5 bases). CDR1 SGHTA and CDR2 FQGNSA come from the germline V gene. Trimming stripped 4 bases from V and 5 bases from J, with 21 bases between. The CDR3 totals 16 residues. This CDR3 is CASSSRWETGIDEQYF. Here the CDR3 DNA reads TGTGCCAGCAGCTCCAGGTGGGAGACGGGAATTGACGAGCAGTACTTC.

This clonotype was observed many times. V usage is TRBV4-3 and J usage is TRBJ2-3; D not certain. CDR3 length: 15 amino acids. The V end lost 0 bases, the J end lost 7 bases, and 14 bases lay between the germline ends. Germline values: CDR1 LGHNA, CDR2 YSLEER. The CDR3 sequence is CASSQDLVGQYTQYF. In nucleotides, the CDR3 is TGCGCCAGCAGCCAAGACTTAGTGGGCCAATATACGCAGTATTTT.